The 12 T cell receptor beta chains in this list originate from one sample, sequenced in a study of blood T cell repertoires in COVID-19. Profiling relied on immunoSEQ multiplex PCR, and the TCRdb table lists in-frame clones only, not all of them. This table has fewer than 250,000 clones, approximately 88% appearing once. Input material: PBMCs or T cells enriched from blood (not recorded which). The receptors were gathered from a woman aged 25-40 years who had recovered from COVID-19.

The chain links TRBV11-2 to TRBJ2-3; 15 bases fit TRBD2. The CDR3 is 19 amino acids. V lost 5 bases and J lost 0; bases outside the gene matches: 9. CDR1 SGHAT and CDR2 FQNNGV come from the germline V gene. This CDR3 is CASSTGTSGGSTSTDTQYF. The CDR3 DNA reads TGTGCCAGCAGCACGGGGACTAGCGGGGGGTCAACTAGCACAGATACGCAGTATTTT.

CDR3 amino acids: CASSPEGRRETQYF. In DNA form, the CDR3 reads TGCGCCAGCAGCCCGGAGGGCCGGAGAGAGACCCAGTACTTC. The chain carries TRBV5-1 and TRBJ2-5; tentatively, D is TRBD2 (6 bases). Germline values: CDR1 SGHRS, CDR2 YFSETQ. The length of the CDR3 is 14 residues. V gave up 4 bases and J gave up 4 bases, with 14 bases separating them.

This rearrangement joins TRBV7-2 to TRBJ1-5, with a possible D match to TRBD1 (5 bases). The ends were cut back, 4 bases at V and 4 bases at J, with 8 bases in the middle. CDR1 is SGHTA and CDR2 is FQGNSA in the germline V gene. The CDR3 is made up of 13 amino acids. The CDR3 here is CASSSGGNQPQHF. In nucleotides, the CDR3 is TGTGCCAGCAGCTCCGGGGGGAATCAGCCCCAGCATTTT.

This clone appeared a few times. The CDR3 bases are TGTGCCAGCACCGGCCGGACGGGGGTCCATGGCTACACCTTC. Amino acid sequence: CASTGRTGVHGYTF. V is TRBV2 and J is TRBJ1-2, with a possible D match to TRBD1 (5 bases). Germline loops: CDR1 SNHLY, CDR2 FYNNEI. The CDR3 spans 14 residues. V lost 7 bases and J lost 6, with 18 bases in between. Full variable domain (rest looked up from reference TRBV2 and TRBJ1-2): EPEVTQTPSHQVTQMGQEVILRCVPISNHLYFYWYRQILGQKVEFLVSFYNNEISEKSEIFDDQFSVERPDGSNFTLKIRSTKLEDSAMYFCASTGRTGVHGYTFGSGTRLTVV.

This chain links TRBV20-1 with TRBJ2-2; possibly TRBD2 for D (5 bases). There are 11 residues in the CDR3. Between the trimmed V and J ends, which lost 6 bases and 6 bases, there was a span of 8 bases. Germline V gives CDR1 DFQATT, CDR2 SNEGSKA (reference sequence). The CDR3 sequence is CSALEAGELFF. The CDR3 coding sequence is TGCAGTGCCCTGGAGGCCGGGGAGCTGTTTTTT.

The rearrangement joins TRBV5-6 to TRBJ1-6; weak D call: TRBD1 (5 bases). In germline, CDR1 is SGHDT, CDR2 YYEEEE. The CDR3 is 14 residues long. V lost 4 bases and J lost 11, with 16 bases in between. CDR3 in DNA: TGTGCCAGCAGCCCCCCGGAGGGGCGCGCACCCCTCCACTTT. It encodes CASSPPEGRAPLHF.

This clone was detected only a few times. This chain joins TRBV5-1 and TRBJ2-3, with TRBD2 matching 9 bases. The length of the CDR3 is 16 residues. Germline values: CDR1 SGHRS, CDR2 YFSETQ. J lost 4 bases, V lost 0 bases, and 6 bases had no gene match. CDR3 sequence: CASSLGLAGESDTQYF. CDR3 DNA: TGCGCCAGCAGCTTGGGCTTAGCGGGAGAATCAGATACGCAGTATTTT.

As for this clone: The germline gene is not matched at one end of the junction; a read error may be the cause. The V gene is TRBV2, the J gene TRBJ2-3, with 9 bases matching TRBD1. CDR3 size: 14 residues. Germline CDR1 is SNHLY and CDR2 is FYNNEI. DNA of the CDR3: TGTGTCAGCAGTCGGACAGGGGAGTCAGATACGCAGTATTTT. This sequence encodes CVSSRTGESDTQYF.

In this sample, this clone turned up once. The chain couples TRBV7-8 to TRBJ2-7, with TRBD1 as a possible D gene (5 bases). The V gene's germline CDR1 is SGHVS and CDR2 FQNEAQ. The CDR3 has 15 residues. V was clipped by 1 base and J by 0 bases, with 10 bases between them. DNA for the CDR3: TGTGCCAGCAGCTTAGGCGACAGAAGCTCCTACGAGCAGTACGTC. This sequence encodes CASSLGDRSSYEQYV.

J is TRBJ2-1 and V is TRBV5-6; 11 nucleotides match TRBD1. The CDR3 spans 15 residues. After removal of 4 bases from V and 7 bases from J, the junction contained 7 bases not matched to a gene. Germline V lookup: CDR1 SGHDT, CDR2 YYEEEE. The CDR3 is CASSTGTGGYNEQFF. The CDR3 bases are TGTGCCAGCAGCACCGGGACAGGGGGTTATAATGAGCAGTTCTTC. Variable domain in full (rest from reference TRBV5-6 and TRBJ2-1): DAGVTQSPTHLIKTRGQQVTLRCSPKSGHDTVSWYQQALGQGPQFIFQYYEEEERQRGNFPDRFSGHQFPNYSSELNVNALLLGDSALYLCASSTGTGGYNEQFFGPGTRLTVL.

The CDR3 reads CASSLAPSQGPYEQYF. The CDR3, as DNA: TGTGCCAGCAGCTTAGCGCCGAGTCAGGGGCCCTACGAGCAGTACTTC. The rearrangement joins TRBV7-2 to TRBJ2-7, with D perhaps matching TRBD1 (6 bases). Germline lookup yields CDR1 SGHTA and CDR2 FQGNSA. The V end lost 0 bases, the J end lost 2 bases, and 14 bases lay between the germline ends. The CDR3 consists of 16 residues.

This rearrangement joins TRBV5-1 to TRBJ2-2, with 9 bases identical to TRBD1. J gave up 2 bases and V 1 base, and 3 bases lay outside the gene matches. The CDR3 extends over 16 amino acids. Germline lookup yields CDR1 SGHRS and CDR2 YFSETQ. The CDR3 nucleotides read TGCGCCAGCAGCTTGAGGACAGGGGCAAACACCGGGGAGCTGTTTTTT. Its protein is CASSLRTGANTGELFF.